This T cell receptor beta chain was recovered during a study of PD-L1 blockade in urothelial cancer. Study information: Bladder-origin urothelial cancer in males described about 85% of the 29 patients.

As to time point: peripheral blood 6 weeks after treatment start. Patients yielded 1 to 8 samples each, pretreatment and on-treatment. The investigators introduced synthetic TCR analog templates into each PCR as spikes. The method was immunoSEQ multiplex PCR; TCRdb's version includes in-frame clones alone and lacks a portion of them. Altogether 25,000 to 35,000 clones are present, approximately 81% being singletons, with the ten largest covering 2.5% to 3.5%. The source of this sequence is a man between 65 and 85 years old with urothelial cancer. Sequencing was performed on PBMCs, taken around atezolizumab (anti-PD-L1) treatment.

The CDR3 region is CASSTYRDREHGYTF. CDR3 in DNA: TGTGCCAGTAGTACTTACCGGGACAGGGAACATGGCTACACCTTC. The chain joins TRBV19 to TRBJ1-2; TRBD1 matches at 9 bases. From germline, CDR1 is LNHDA and CDR2 SQIVND (reference sequence). This CDR3 comprises 15 residues. V gave up 4 bases and J gave up 6 bases; unmatched junction bases: 9.